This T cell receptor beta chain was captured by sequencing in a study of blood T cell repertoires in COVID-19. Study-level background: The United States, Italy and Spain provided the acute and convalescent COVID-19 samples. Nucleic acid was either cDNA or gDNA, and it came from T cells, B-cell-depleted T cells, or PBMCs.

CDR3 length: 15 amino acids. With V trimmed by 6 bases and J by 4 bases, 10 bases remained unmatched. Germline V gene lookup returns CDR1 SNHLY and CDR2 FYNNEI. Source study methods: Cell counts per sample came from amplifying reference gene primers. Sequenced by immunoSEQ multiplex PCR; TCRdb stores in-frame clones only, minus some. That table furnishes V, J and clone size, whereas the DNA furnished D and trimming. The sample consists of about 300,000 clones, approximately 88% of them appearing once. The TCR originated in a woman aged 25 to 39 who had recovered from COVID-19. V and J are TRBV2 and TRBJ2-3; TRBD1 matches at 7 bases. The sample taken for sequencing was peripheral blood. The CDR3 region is CASRSTGILADTQYF. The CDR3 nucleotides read TGTGCCAGCAGATCGACAGGGATATTAGCAGATACGCAGTATTTT.